This T cell receptor (beta chain) was recovered during a study of T cells in Graves' hyperthyroidism and ophthalmopathy (dated by TCRdb to the late 2010s). About the investigation overall: Peripheral blood samples were taken at initial diagnosis, before any treatment was given. After sampling, hyperthyroidism patients received methimazole starting at 30 mg daily, and ophthalmopathy patients received high-dose intravenous methylprednisolone. The 85 to 100 discovery patients were randomly split 7:3 into training and test sets. A discovery cohort of about 100 patients, about 40 with Graves' ophthalmopathy and more than 55 with stable Graves' hyperthyroidism, was used to find distinguishing TCR V-J signatures. In addition, the study compared T-cell repertoires in thyroid tissue and in blood from several Graves' hyperthyroidism patients. The paper describes TCR Vbeta CDR3 sequencing of some 130 peripheral blood samples, made up of approximately 40 ophthalmopathy patients, around 78 hyperthyroidism patients and roughly 17 progressor patients. Whether ophthalmopathy could be predicted prospectively was tested in an independent validation cohort made up of some 20 hyperthyroidism patients plus 17 patients who later progressed to ophthalmopathy. The investigation overall reported the following: Blood samples also contained most of the expanded thyroid clonotypes (frequency above 0.001), which suggests that blood repertoires may reflect thyroid immune responses. A model built on a 13 V-J signature distinguished ophthalmopathy from stable hyperthyroidism, reaching 87.88% sensitivity and about 81% specificity in cross-validation and 80%/75% in testing. Sample size was not statistically predetermined, and investigators were not blinded to group allocation. In validation, the model predicted progression to ophthalmopathy a median of about 6.5 months before onset, with about 70% sensitivity and 72.22% specificity.

CDR3 length: 15 amino acids, cysteine to phenylalanine. The only DNA kept is the CDR3, 45 bases in frame from the first base. V and J are truncated by 3 bases and 6 bases respectively, leaving an intervening sequence of 14 bases. Per the germline V gene, MNHEY is the CDR1 and SVGEGT is the CDR2. TCR beta CDR3 regions were amplified from RNA transcripts. A first-round RT-PCR of the TCR CDR3 used the HTBI primer set with the Qiagen OneStep RT-PCR kit. Libraries were constructed in a second round of multiplex PCR, after which size selection and purification were performed. Paired-end sequencing of the libraries was performed with 100 bp reads on an Illumina HiSeq2000. The authors' pipeline ran thus. Raw data were processed with SOAPnuke, discarding reads with adapters, uncalled bases, mean Phred below 15, or no exact constant-primer or identifier match. COPE v1.2.5 was used to merge high-quality paired reads, and clonotypes were defined as unique nucleotide sequences. Clonotypes were aligned to IMGT TRBV, TRBD and TRBJ reference segments using MiTCR v1.1. The analysis was restricted to V-J combinations with a frequency above 0.0001, which together covered roughly 99% of the repertoires. A TCS score was defined as the ratio between F50 (clonal expansion) and ExV (chaos), using BLOSUM62-based TCRdist between CDR3 peptides within each V-J. Welch's t-statistics and random forest reduced fewer than 550 V-J features to roughly 13, which were used in a naive Bayes classifier (R e1071). TCRdb ran its own pipeline on the public reads, namely fastp trimming at Q25 and MiXCR clone calling, and kept in-frame beta chains. Rows are combined by CDR3 protein, so each entry shows the most common genes and DNA. The V and J calls reflect TCRdb's pipeline rather than the authors' work. The sample table lists about 290,000 distinct CDR3 sequences, 13% of them with a count of one. Jointly, the top ten make up more than 7.5% of the sample.

Regarding this clonotype: This clone's antigen is unknown. No much larger clone is present one base from it, and per-base qualities are unavailable.

Hyperthyroidism patients were newly diagnosed, with disease duration under 2 months, and aged 18 to 65 years. The study excluded patients with uncontrolled infections, other autoimmune diseases, pregnancy or lactation. Clinical symptoms, serum thyroxine and TRAb, thyroid ultrasound, and orbital computed tomography formed the basis for the diagnoses. Blood from progressor patients was drawn when they were first diagnosed with hyperthyroidism, before any ophthalmopathy symptoms appeared. PBMCs were separated from around 9.1 ml of fresh peripheral blood using Ficoll-Paque density gradient centrifugation. Progressor patients were initially diagnosed with Graves' hyperthyroidism and developed ophthalmopathy during follow-up. Total RNA was extracted using Trizol reagent, and RNA quality was assessed on an Agilent 2100 Bioanalyzer.

Sequenced: blood. The chain employs TRBV6-2 or TRBV6-3 and TRBJ1-4; the D gene assignment is ambiguous. The TCR was taken from a woman under 40 with Graves' hyperthyroidism that later progressed to Graves' ophthalmopathy. The nucleotide sequence is TGTGCCAGCAGTTATCCCAGGATAATGGATGAAAAACTGTTTTTT. This is translated as CASSYPRIMDEKLFF.